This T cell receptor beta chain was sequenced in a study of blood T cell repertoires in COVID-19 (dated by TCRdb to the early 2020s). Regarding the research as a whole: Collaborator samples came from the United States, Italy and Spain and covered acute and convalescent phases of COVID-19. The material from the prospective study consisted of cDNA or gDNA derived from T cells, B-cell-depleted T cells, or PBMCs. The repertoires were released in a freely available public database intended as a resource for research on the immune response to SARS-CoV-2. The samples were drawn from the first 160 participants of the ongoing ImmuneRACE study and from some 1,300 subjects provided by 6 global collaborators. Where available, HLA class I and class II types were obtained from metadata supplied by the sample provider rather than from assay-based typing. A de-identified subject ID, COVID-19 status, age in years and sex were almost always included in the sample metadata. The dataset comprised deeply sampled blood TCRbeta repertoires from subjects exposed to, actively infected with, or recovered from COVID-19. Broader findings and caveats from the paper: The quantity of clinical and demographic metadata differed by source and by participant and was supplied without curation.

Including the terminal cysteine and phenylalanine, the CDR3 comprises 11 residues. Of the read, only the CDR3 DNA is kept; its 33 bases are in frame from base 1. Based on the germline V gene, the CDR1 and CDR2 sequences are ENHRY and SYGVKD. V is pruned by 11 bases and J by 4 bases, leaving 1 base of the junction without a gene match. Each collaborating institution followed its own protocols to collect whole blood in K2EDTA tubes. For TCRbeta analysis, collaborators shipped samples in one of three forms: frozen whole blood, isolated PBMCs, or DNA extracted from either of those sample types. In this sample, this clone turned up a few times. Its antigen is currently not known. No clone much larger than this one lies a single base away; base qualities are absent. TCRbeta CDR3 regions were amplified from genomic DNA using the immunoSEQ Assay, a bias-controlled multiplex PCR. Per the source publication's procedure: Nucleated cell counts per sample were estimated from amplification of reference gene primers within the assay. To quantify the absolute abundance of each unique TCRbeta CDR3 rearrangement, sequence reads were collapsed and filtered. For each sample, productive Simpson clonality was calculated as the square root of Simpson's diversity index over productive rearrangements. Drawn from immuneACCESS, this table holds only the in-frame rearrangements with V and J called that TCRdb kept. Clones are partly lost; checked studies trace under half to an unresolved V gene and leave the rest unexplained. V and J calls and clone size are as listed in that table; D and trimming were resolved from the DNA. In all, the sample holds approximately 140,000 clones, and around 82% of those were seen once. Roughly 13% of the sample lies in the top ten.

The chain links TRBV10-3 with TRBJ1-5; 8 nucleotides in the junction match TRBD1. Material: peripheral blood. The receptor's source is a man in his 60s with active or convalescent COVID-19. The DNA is TGTGCCGACAGGGGTAATCAGCCCCAGCATTTT. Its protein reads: CADRGNQPQHF.